This passage covers 4 T cell receptor beta chains from one sample sequenced in a study of T cell changes during pregnancy in multiple sclerosis (dated by TCRdb to the late 2010s). The library was made by the immunoSEQ multiplex PCR assay. This immuneACCESS table, as held by TCRdb, lists in-frame sequences with V and J called but not all clones. Of the missing ones, under half trace to an unresolved V gene in checked studies; the others have no known cause. This sample holds 60,000 or so clones; roughly 88% were observed only once. 2% to 2.5% of the sample is in the top ten clones. The specimen comprised peripheral blood, sampled in the second trimester of pregnancy. The receptors here all came from a female donor in good health, enrolled as a control in a pregnancy study.

The gene calls are TRBV5-6 and TRBJ2-7, with a tentative D call TRBD1 (7 bases). V dropped 3 bases and J dropped 0 bases, with 10 bases sitting between them. CDR1 is SGHDT, CDR2 YYEEEE, per germline. The CDR3 has 14 residues. Here the CDR3 reads CASSWGDSSYEQYF. As DNA, the CDR3 is TGTGCCAGCAGCTGGGGGGACAGCTCCTACGAGCAGTACTTC.

The chain joins TRBV28 to TRBJ2-4; the match to TRBD2 covers 11 bases. The ends lost 4 bases at V and 0 bases at J; junction bases unmatched: 8. The CDR3 runs 18 residues. Looked up from germline, CDR1 is MDHEN and CDR2 is SYDVKM. The CDR3: CASSSRLAGKLAKNIQYF. DNA of the CDR3: TGTGCCAGCAGTTCGCGACTAGCGGGGAAGCTAGCCAAAAACATTCAGTACTTC.

The V call is TRBV7-2, the J call TRBJ2-1; 9 bases match TRBD1. The CDR3 spans 16 residues. Germline V gene sequence: CDR1 SGHTA, CDR2 FQGNSA. J lost 8 bases, V lost 1 base, and 9 bases had no gene match. In nucleotides, the CDR3 is TGTGCCAGCAGCTTAGGAGCCGGGACAGGGTTCGATGAGCAGTTCTTC. Its translation is CASSLGAGTGFDEQFF. Based on the CDR3 plus reference TRBV7-2 and TRBJ2-1, the full variable domain is GAGVSQSPSNKVTEKGKDVELRCDPISGHTALYWYRQSLGQGLEFLIYFQGNSAPDKSGLPSDRFSAERTGGSVSTLTIQRTQQEDSAVYLCASSLGAGTGFDEQFFGPGTRLTVL.

The chain couples TRBV2 to TRBJ2-3, with TRBD1 matching over 8 bases. V was clipped by 8 bases and J by 4 bases; unmatched bases: 11. Germline V lookup: CDR1 SNHLY, CDR2 FYNNEI. CDR3 length equals 15 residues. The CDR3 coding sequence is TGTGCCAGCGTCGAGGACAGGGAGTTTCCAGATACGCAGTATTTT. Translated, it gives CASVEDREFPDTQYF.